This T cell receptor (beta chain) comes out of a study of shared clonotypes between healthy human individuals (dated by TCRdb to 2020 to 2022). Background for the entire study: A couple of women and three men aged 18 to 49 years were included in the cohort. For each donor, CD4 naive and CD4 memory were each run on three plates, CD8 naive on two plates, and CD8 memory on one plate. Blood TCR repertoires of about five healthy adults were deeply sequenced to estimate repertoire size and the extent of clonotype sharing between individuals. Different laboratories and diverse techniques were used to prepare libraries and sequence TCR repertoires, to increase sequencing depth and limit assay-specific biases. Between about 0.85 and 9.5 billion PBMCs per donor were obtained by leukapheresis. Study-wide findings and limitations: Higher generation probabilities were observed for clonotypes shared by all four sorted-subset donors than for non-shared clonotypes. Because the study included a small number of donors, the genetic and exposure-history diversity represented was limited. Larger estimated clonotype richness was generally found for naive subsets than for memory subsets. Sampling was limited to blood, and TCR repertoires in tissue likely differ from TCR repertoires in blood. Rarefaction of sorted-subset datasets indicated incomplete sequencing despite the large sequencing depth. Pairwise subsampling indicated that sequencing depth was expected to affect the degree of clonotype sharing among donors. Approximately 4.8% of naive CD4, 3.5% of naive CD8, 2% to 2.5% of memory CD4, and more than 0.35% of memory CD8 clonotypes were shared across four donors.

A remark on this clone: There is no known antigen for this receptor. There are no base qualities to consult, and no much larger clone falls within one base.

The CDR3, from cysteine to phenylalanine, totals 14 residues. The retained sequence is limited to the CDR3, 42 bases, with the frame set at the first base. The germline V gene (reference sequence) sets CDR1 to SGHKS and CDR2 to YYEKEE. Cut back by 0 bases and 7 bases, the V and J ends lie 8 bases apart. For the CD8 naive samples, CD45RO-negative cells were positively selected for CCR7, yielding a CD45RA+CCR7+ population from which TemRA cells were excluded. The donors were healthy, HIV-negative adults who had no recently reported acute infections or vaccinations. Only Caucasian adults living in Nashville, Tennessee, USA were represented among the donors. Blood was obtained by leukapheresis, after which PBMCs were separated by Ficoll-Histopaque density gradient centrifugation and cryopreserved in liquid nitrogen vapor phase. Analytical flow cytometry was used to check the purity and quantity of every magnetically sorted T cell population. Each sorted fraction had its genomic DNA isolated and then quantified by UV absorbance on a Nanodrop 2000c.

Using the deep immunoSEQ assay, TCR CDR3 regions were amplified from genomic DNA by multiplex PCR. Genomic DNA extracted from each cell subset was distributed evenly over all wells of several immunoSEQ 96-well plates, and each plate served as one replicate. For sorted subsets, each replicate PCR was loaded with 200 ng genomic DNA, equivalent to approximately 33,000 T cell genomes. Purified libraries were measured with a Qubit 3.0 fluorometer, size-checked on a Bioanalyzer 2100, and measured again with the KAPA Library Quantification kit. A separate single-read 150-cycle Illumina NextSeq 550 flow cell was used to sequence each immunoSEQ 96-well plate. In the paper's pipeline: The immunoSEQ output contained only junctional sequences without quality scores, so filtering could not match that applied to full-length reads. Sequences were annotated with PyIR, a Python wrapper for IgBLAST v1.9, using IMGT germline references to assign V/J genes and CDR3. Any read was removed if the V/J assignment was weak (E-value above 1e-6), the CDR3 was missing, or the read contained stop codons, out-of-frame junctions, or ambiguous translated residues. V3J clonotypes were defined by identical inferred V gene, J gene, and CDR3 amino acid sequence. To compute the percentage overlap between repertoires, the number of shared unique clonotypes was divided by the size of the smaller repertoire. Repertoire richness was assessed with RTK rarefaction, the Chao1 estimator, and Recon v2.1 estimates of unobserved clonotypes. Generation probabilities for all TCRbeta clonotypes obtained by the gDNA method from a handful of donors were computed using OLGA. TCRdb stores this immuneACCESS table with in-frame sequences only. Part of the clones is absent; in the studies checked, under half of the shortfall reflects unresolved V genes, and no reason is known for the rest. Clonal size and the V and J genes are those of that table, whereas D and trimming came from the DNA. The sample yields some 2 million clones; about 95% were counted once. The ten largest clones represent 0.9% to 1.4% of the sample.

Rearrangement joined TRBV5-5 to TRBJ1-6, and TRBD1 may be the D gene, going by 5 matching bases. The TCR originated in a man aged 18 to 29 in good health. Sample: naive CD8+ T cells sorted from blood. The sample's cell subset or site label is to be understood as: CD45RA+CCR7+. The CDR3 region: CASSLGQMNSPLHF. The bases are TGTGCCAGCAGCTTGGGACAGATGAATTCACCCCTCCACTTT.